This T cell receptor (beta chain) was obtained from a study of cytomegalovirus exposure and HLA in healthy donors. Study results and limitations: Among the most significant clusters, several appeared linked to common viral pathogens in a later analysis.

PCR amplification relied on 60 Vbeta primers (plus 13 Jbeta primers). Assay: immunoSEQ multiplex PCR; the TCRdb copy retains only in-frame clones and omits some. The table has 160,000 or so clones, roughly 85% seen once. The CDR3 sequence is 17 residues long. Germline V gene lookup returns CDR1 SGHAT and CDR2 FQNNGV. V lost 4 bases to trimming and J lost 6 bases; unmatched junction nucleotides: 13. The donors were healthy bone marrow donors. Remarks on this clone: The antigen is undetermined.

The origin of this receptor is a woman aged 40-49 years in good health and CMV-seronegative. The gene calls are TRBV11-2 and TRBJ2-1, with 9 bases fitting TRBD2. The sequenced material came from PBMCs. The CDR3 here is CASSSTSREGATNEQFF. The CDR3 coding sequence is TGTGCCAGCAGCTCCACCTCGCGGGAGGGGGCCACCAATGAGCAGTTCTTC.